The 14 T cell receptor beta chains reported below all come from one sample, sequenced in a study of blood T cell repertoires in COVID-19. Sequencing used immunoSEQ multiplex PCR; TCRdb keeps in-frame clones, though not all of them. The sample shows over 85,000 clones, 80% to 90% of them seen only once. Sequencing was done on a sample of peripheral blood. These receptors all stem from a woman of 80 years or more with acute or convalescent COVID-19.

The gene calls are TRBV7-2 and TRBJ2-5, with D hard to call. The CDR3 runs 16 residues. With 3 bases removed from V and 1 base from J, the gap between germline ends came to 15 bases. Germline V gene lookup returns CDR1 SGHTA and CDR2 FQGNSA. CDR3 in amino acids: CASSFALSRSQETQYF. The CDR3 DNA is TGTGCCAGCAGCTTTGCCCTCTCGAGATCCCAAGAGACCCAGTACTTC.

The gene calls are TRBV24-1 and TRBJ2-1, with 7 bases fitting TRBD1. Looked up from germline, CDR1 is KGHDR and CDR2 is SFDVKD. V gave up 4 bases and J gave up 6 bases; unmatched junction bases: 5. This CDR3 is 14 amino acids long. The CDR3, as DNA: TGTGCCACCAGTGAGTCGGCAGGGGGCAATGAGCAGTTCTTC. Its protein product is CATSESAGGNEQFF.

The V and J genes are TRBV19 and TRBJ2-7, with 9 bases aligning to TRBD2. The junction had 5 bases not matched to a gene; V was cut back by 1 base and J by 1 base. The CDR3 runs 16 residues. Germline V gene lookup returns CDR1 LNHDA and CDR2 SQIVND (reference sequence). The DNA for the CDR3 is TGTGCCAGTAGTATAGGGAATAGCGGGAGTTCCTACGAGCAGTACTTC. This translates into CASSIGNSGSSYEQYF.

The rearrangement joins TRBV5-6 to TRBJ1-5; D gene ambiguous. The CDR3 has 12 residues. V was pared by 4 bases and J by 10 bases, with 12 bases between. Germline V gene data show CDR1 as SGHDT and CDR2 as YYEEEE. The CDR3 DNA is TGTGCCAGCAGCCCTAAGGGAGGCCCCCAGCATTTT. Translated: CASSPKGGPQHF.

This chain joins TRBV7-9 and TRBJ2-3, with D maybe TRBD2 (6 bases). The V gene's germline CDR1 is SEHNR and CDR2 FQNEAQ (reference sequence). The V end was cut by 0 bases, the J end by 4 bases, with 17 bases between. This CDR3 comprises 17 residues. The CDR3 loop reads CASSLALRDHWADTQYF. In DNA form, the CDR3 reads TGTGCCAGCAGCTTAGCGTTGCGGGACCACTGGGCAGATACGCAGTATTTT.

This chain uses TRBV2 with TRBJ2-1; possible D gene TRBD2, 6 bases. V lost 7 bases and J 3 bases, leaving 19 bases between the germline ends. Germline V CDR1 and CDR2: SNHLY, FYNNEI. The CDR3 is made up of 16 amino acids. The CDR3 coding sequence is TGTGCCAGCAAATCCGGGGGACGGGTTGACTACAATGAGCAGTTCTTC. This translates into CASKSGGRVDYNEQFF.

This clone was seen once. The rearrangement links TRBV9 to TRBJ2-3, with 9 bases identical to TRBD2. Per the germline V gene, CDR1 is SGDLS and CDR2 is YYNGEE. The length of the CDR3 is 16 residues. With 0 bases clipped from V and 7 bases from J, the junction kept 9 bases outside the gene matches. CDR3 amino acids: CASSVGVAGDGNTQYF. CDR3 nucleotide sequence: TGTGCCAGCAGCGTAGGGGTAGCGGGAGATGGGAATACGCAGTATTTT.

V is TRBV10-3 and J is TRBJ2-2; 14 nucleotides agree with TRBD2. CDR3 length equals 16 residues. Germline CDR1 reads ENHRY; CDR2 reads SYGVKD. V was pared by 2 bases and J by 5 bases, with 1 base of the junction left unmatched. This chain's CDR3 is CAISEGLAGGTGELFF. Written as DNA, the CDR3 is TGTGCCATCAGTGAGGGACTAGCGGGAGGAACCGGGGAGCTGTTTTTT.

This chain links TRBV6-5 with TRBJ1-1; unclear D gene. The CDR3 has 15 amino acids. From germline, CDR1 is MNHEY and CDR2 SVGAGI. Trimming took 5 bases from V and 6 from J, leaving 19 bases between them. The CDR3 DNA reads as TGTGCCAGCAGTCTTAGTAGGCTGTCGGGGTCTGAAGCTTTCTTT. Its protein product is CASSLSRLSGSEAFF.

This clone appeared a single time. The V gene is TRBV27, the J gene TRBJ1-2; tentative D call: TRBD1 (5 bases). This CDR3 has 15 amino acids. V lost 5 bases to trimming and J lost 5 bases, with 18 bases between them. Looked up from germline, CDR1 is MNHEY and CDR2 is SMNVEV (reference sequence). The CDR3: CASSQGLSVRYGYTF. The DNA for the CDR3 is TGTGCCAGCAGTCAGGGACTCAGTGTTAGATATGGCTACACCTTC.

V usage is TRBV11-2 and J usage is TRBJ2-2, with 8 bases aligning to TRBD2. The junction had 3 bases not matched to a gene; V was cut back by 5 bases and J by 1 base. This CDR3 has 15 residues. The germline gives CDR1 SGHAT, CDR2 FQNNGV. This CDR3 reads CASSPGGMNTGELFF. The CDR3, as DNA: TGTGCCAGCAGCCCGGGAGGGATGAACACCGGGGAGCTGTTTTTT.

V usage is TRBV2 and J usage is TRBJ2-3, with D tentatively TRBD1 (6 bases). With 7 bases removed from V and 4 bases from J, the gap between germline ends came to 15 bases. CDR1 and CDR2 from the germline V gene are SNHLY and FYNNEI. This CDR3 region has 14 residues. CDR3 bases: TGTGCCAGCATATCACTCTCAGGGGCAGATACGCAGTATTTT. Amino acid sequence: CASISLSGADTQYF. The entire variable domain, with the rest obtained from reference TRBV2 and TRBJ2-3, is as follows: EPEVTQTPSHQVTQMGQEVILRCVPISNHLYFYWYRQILGQKVEFLVSFYNNEISEKSEIFDDQFSVERPDGSNFTLKIRSTKLEDSAMYFCASISLSGADTQYFGPGTRLTVL.

The V and J genes are TRBV2 and TRBJ2-2, with 8 nucleotides matching TRBD2. The germline CDR1 and CDR2 sequences are SNHLY and FYNNEI. CDR3 length: 16 amino acids. After removal of 6 bases from V and 4 bases from J, the junction contained 10 bases not matched to a gene. CDR3 region: CASRPGRRGGTGELFF. In DNA, the CDR3 is TGTGCCAGCAGGCCGGGGCGTCGGGGGGGCACCGGGGAGCTGTTTTTT.

The chain combines TRBV25-1 with TRBJ2-5, with D tentatively TRBD2 (6 bases). V dropped 6 bases and J dropped 3 bases, with 20 bases sitting between them. The CDR3 is made up of 16 amino acids. In germline, CDR1 is MGHDK, CDR2 SYGVNS. Written as DNA, the CDR3 is TGTGCCAGCAGCCTAGCCCCGGGAGTAGGTGAAGAGACCCAGTACTTC. This encodes CASSLAPGVGEETQYF.